Here is one T cell receptor beta chain with its context. Its antigen is unidentified. Trimming removed 5 bases from V and 4 bases from J; junction bases left unmatched: 2. The CDR3 is 13 residues long. CDR1 LGHDT and CDR2 YNNKEL come from the germline V gene (reference sequence). This sample was taken from a study of human T cells and chemical hapten exposure. The study's findings and limits: With alopecia, donors may have immune responses unlike healthy people's. TCRs exceeding 1 in 1000 frequency stayed unchanged with DPC sensitization. Expanded TCRs created a significantly greater count of big CDR3 similarity clusters than controls did.

The time point was: patch test 1, 2 weeks after DPC sensitization. The treatment is: therapeutic diphenylcyclopropenone sensitization with weekly scalp DPC. Total RNA came from unfractionated whole blood. TCRdb reprocessed the RACE reads via MiXCR and lists one record per CDR3 protein. This sample has 40,000 to 60,000 distinct CDR3 sequences; 9.3% occur once, and the top ten carry around 4.5%. Sequencing was performed on whole blood, taken in connection with sensitization to the hapten diphenylcyclopropenone (DPC). The chain has TRBV3-1 and TRBJ1-1; TRBD1 agrees at 9 bases. This TCR was sampled from a woman between 45 and 65 years old with alopecia areata. Some clones in this sample may be carry-over from other donors' samples. CDR3 nucleotides: TGTGCCAGCAGCGGGACAGGGCTCACTGAAGCTTTCTTT. Residues: CASSGTGLTEAFF. Combining the CDR3 with reference TRBV3-1 and TRBJ1-1 gives the whole variable domain DTAVSQTPKYLVTQMGNDKSIKCEQNLGHDTMYWYKQDSKKFLKIMFSYNNKELIINETVPNRFSPKSPDKAHLNLHINSLELGDSAVYFCASSGTGLTEAFFGQGTRLTVV.